The T cell receptor beta chain described here comes from a study of T cells in Graves' hyperthyroidism and ophthalmopathy. Study overall: Blood was drawn when the patient was first diagnosed and still untreated.

The CDR3 extends over 14 amino acids. V lost 1 base and J 0 bases, leaving 10 bases between the germline ends. Germline V gene data show CDR1 as DFQATT and CDR2 as SNEGSKA (reference sequence). Only a few counts were recorded for this clonotype. Enrolled ophthalmopathy patients presented with a Clinical Activity Score of at least 3, a NOSPECS grade of at least 4, and disease duration under 3 months. Based on clinical symptoms, serum thyroxine and TRAb, thyroid ultrasound and orbital computed tomography, diagnoses were reached. Researchers took RNA transcripts and amplified the TCR beta CDR3 regions from them. HTBI primers were employed in a first-round RT-PCR of the TCR CDR3. TCRdb called the multiplex PCR reads again in MiXCR, with one record for every CDR3 protein. The sample lists 300,000 to 400,000 distinct CDR3 sequences, about a fifth seen once, with 40% in the top ten.

What was sequenced was blood. This clonotype was obtained from a man younger than 35 with Graves' ophthalmopathy. The gene calls are TRBV20-1 and TRBJ2-7; the D gene is possibly TRBD2 (5 bases). For the CDR3, the DNA is TGCAGTGCTAGAGGATCCGGGGACTCCTACGAGCAGTACTTC. It yields the protein CSARGSGDSYEQYF.